In this sample, the clone carrying this T cell receptor (beta chain) turned up a few times. What it binds is not known. This sample is drawn from a study of long-term antiretroviral therapy in people with HIV. Whole-study findings and limits: Dominating the repertoire at all time points were the clones that expanded before ART. Although diversity increased after ART, it remained lower than in transplant donor controls.

It was version v3.0 of the immunoSEQ assay that was run at survey level. Profiled with immunoSEQ multiplex PCR; TCRdb holds only in-frame clones, not every one. In the table there are tens of thousands of clones, around 87% of which are singletons. The CDR3 extends over 13 amino acids. Trimming pared 4 bases from V and 4 bases from J, leaving 8 bases between. The germline V gene encodes CDR1 SGHTA and CDR2 FQGNSA. Post-ART PBMC samples numbered at least two per donor, and pre-ART ones at least one. The clonotype comes from a woman between 45 and 60 years old with HIV. The source material was unsorted PBMCs, sampled approximately 2.5 years after starting antiretroviral therapy. The chain couples TRBV7-2 to TRBJ1-3; no reliable D call. Here the CDR3 DNA reads TGTGCCAGCAGCTCCTTCCCAGGAAACACCATATATTTT. This encodes CASSSFPGNTIYF.